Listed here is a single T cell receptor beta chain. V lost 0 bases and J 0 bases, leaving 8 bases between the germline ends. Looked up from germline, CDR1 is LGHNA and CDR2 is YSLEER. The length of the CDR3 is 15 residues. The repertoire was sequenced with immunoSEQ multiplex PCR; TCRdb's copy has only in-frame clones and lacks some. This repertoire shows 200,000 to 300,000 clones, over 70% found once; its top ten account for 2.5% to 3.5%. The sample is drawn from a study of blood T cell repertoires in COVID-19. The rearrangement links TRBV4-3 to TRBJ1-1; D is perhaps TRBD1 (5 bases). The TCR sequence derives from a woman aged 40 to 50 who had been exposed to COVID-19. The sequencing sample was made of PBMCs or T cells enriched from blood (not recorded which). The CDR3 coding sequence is TGCGCCAGCAGCCAAGATGCAGGGATGAACACTGAAGCTTTCTTT. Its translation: CASSQDAGMNTEAFF.